This T cell receptor (beta chain) was captured in a study of T-cell memory formation after mild COVID-19. On the study more broadly: Clustering of TCRs was largely donor specific.

The CDR3 sequence is 13 residues long. Per the germline V gene, CDR1 is MNHEY and CDR2 is SMNVEV (reference sequence). V lost 0 bases and J 4 bases, leaving 6 bases between the germline ends. Regarding the study as a whole: Contracting CD4+ clones were located mainly in CM and EM, and CD8+ clones in EMRA. Memory cells collected pre-infection included some clones that later responded, suggesting cross-reactive memory joined.

With regard to this clonotype: Antigen specificity is unknown.

From 5'RACE with constant-segment primers came TCR alpha and TCR beta cDNA libraries that carried sample barcodes and UMIs. Using its own MiXCR run on the 5' RACE reads, TCRdb lists one record per CDR3 protein. The top ten clones hold 8.1% of a sample with approximately 560,000 distinct CDR3 sequences, about 18% of them seen once. Sequencing was done on a sample of PBMCs or a T cell subset sorted from them (not recorded which). This receptor was identified in an adult woman who had mild COVID-19 (a few samples of this study predate the infection). Cell type and time point are not known. The gene calls are TRBV27 and TRBJ2-5; D gene ambiguous. Here the CDR3 DNA reads TGTGCCAGCAGTTTATCAGTACGAGAGACCCAGTACTTC. This encodes CASSLSVRETQYF.